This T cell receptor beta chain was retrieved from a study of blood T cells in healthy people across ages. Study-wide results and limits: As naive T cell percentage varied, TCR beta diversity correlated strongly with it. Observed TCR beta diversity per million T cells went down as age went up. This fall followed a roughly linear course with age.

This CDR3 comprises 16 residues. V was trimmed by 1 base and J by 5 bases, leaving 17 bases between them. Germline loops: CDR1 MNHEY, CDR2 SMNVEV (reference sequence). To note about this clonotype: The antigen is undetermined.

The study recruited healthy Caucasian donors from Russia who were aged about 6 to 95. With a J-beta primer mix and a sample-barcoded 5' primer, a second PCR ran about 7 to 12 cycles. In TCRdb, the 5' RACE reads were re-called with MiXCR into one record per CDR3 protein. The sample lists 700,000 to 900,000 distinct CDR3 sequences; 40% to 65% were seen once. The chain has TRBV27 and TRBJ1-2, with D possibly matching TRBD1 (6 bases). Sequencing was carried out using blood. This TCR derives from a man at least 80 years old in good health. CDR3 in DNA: TGTGCCAGCAGTTTATACTCCGGGACACTTTCTTATGGCTACACCTTC. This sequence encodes CASSLYSGTLSYGYTF.